These 10 T cell receptor beta chains were sequenced from one sample in a study of blood T cell repertoires in COVID-19. Using immunoSEQ multiplex PCR, the repertoire was profiled, and TCRdb retains in-frame clones only, with some absent. The sample has some 400,000 clones, nearly 90% seen once. The sample taken for sequencing was peripheral blood. These receptor sequences come from a man aged 18-30 years with active or convalescent COVID-19.

This clone showed up just once. This chain joins TRBV6-2 or TRBV6-3 and TRBJ2-7; 11 positions agree with TRBD1. Germline values: CDR1 MNHEY, CDR2 SVGEGT. CDR3 length: 14 residues. Germline trimming cut 2 bases from V and 3 bases from J; bases unmatched to any gene: 0. This CDR3 is CASSYGTGGYEQYF. The CDR3 DNA is TGTGCCAGCAGTTACGGGACAGGGGGCTACGAGCAGTACTTC.

The chain joins TRBV30 to TRBJ2-7; possibly TRBD1 for D (6 bases). Germline CDR1 GTSNPN, CDR2 SVGIG (reference sequence). The CDR3 extends over 14 amino acids. V lost 3 bases to trimming and J lost 0 bases, with 12 bases between them. The DNA for the CDR3 is TGTGCCTGGAGGGGACACGAGAGCTCCTACGAGCAGTACTTC. Residues: CAWRGHESSYEQYF.

The chain joins TRBV7-8 to TRBJ2-7; D ambiguous. Germline CDR1 is SGHVS and CDR2 is FQNEAQ. The V and J ends lost 5 bases and 1 base respectively, with 21 bases between them. This CDR3 is 17 amino acids long. CDR3 DNA sequence: TGTGCCAGCAGCCTAAAGCGCCCGGGTCACTCATCCTACGAGCAGTACTTC. It codes for CASSLKRPGHSSYEQYF.

The chain couples TRBV11-2 to TRBJ1-4; 11 positions agree with TRBD1. The CDR3 runs to 16 residues. From germline, CDR1 is SGHAT and CDR2 FQNNGV. V shed 5 bases and J 7 bases; nucleotides not matched to a gene: 9. The CDR3 coding sequence is TGTGCCAGCAGCCCCTCAGTCGGGACAGGGGGTGAAAAACTGTTTTTT. Protein sequence: CASSPSVGTGGEKLFF.

The rearrangement links TRBV24-1 to TRBJ2-3; a weak D match, TRBD1 (6 bases). CDR1 and CDR2 from the germline V gene are KGHDR and SFDVKD. The V end was cut by 6 bases, the J end by 2 bases, with 17 bases between. The CDR3 extends over 16 amino acids. CDR3 loop: CATSRGTGLFTDTQYF. CDR3 bases: TGTGCCACCAGTAGGGGAACAGGGTTATTCACAGATACGCAGTATTTT.

This rearrangement joins TRBV7-2 to TRBJ1-2; 7 bases match TRBD1. The CDR3 has 15 residues. CDR1 is SGHTA, CDR2 FQGNSA, per germline. The V and J ends lost 4 bases and 6 bases, in that order; junction bases with no gene match: 11. CDR3 nucleotide sequence: TGTGCCAGCAGCTCCTTAACAGGGGCGTTTAATGGCTACACCTTC. Translated: CASSSLTGAFNGYTF.

CDR3 coding DNA: TGTGCCAGCAGCCCCGGGAGTCTGGGCACTGAAGCTTTCTTT. Residues: CASSPGSLGTEAFF. The chain couples TRBV7-3 to TRBJ1-1; D unclear. The CDR3 has 14 residues. V lost 5 bases, J lost 4 bases, and 14 bases lay in between. Per the germline V gene, CDR1 is SGHTA and CDR2 is FQGTGA.

The V gene is TRBV28, the J gene TRBJ1-5; 7 positions agree with TRBD1. CDR1 MDHEN and CDR2 SYDVKM come from the germline V gene. V was clipped by 4 bases and J by 2 bases; unmatched bases: 5. The CDR3 extends over 15 amino acids. The CDR3 nucleotides are TGTGCCAGCAGTTCCGGACAGGTTGGCAATCAGCCCCAGCATTTT. Its protein product is CASSSGQVGNQPQHF.

The table lists this clone with a count of one. The chain carries TRBV30 and TRBJ1-3; D remains unclear. Germline V gene lookup returns CDR1 GTSNPN and CDR2 SVGIG (reference sequence). The CDR3 contains 15 residues. V was shortened by 4 bases and J by 0 bases, with 13 bases between the two germline ends. The CDR3 DNA reads TGTGCCTGGACCGAACAGATCGCCTCTGGAAACACCATATATTTT. It translates to CAWTEQIASGNTIYF.

V and J are TRBV24-1 and TRBJ2-5; 11 bases are shared with TRBD1. The V and J ends lost 9 bases and 5 bases, in that order; junction bases with no gene match: 1. The germline gives CDR1 KGHDR, CDR2 SFDVKD. The CDR3 runs 12 residues. CDR3 DNA sequence: TGTGCCACCGGGACAGGGGGTGAGACCCAGTACTTC. It is translated as CATGTGGETQYF.